This T cell receptor (beta chain) was recovered during a study of blood T cell repertoires in COVID-19. Study-wide background: T cells, B-cell-depleted T cells, or PBMCs supplied cDNA or gDNA.

Method: immunoSEQ multiplex PCR; TCRdb's copy keeps in-frame clones and lacks some. The sample yields 140,000 to 150,000 clones, roughly 75% seen once. The clonotype was recovered from a woman aged 45-60 years who had recovered from COVID-19. The sequencing input was PBMCs or T cells enriched from blood (not recorded which).

CDR3 sequence (DNA): TGTGCCAGCAGTGAGGGTTTCGGGGACTTCTACAATGAGCAGTTCTTC. Translated: CASSEGFGDFYNEQFF. The gene calls are TRBV2 and TRBJ2-1, with a tentative D call TRBD2 (6 bases). Deletions cut 3 bases from V and 3 bases from J, with 15 bases between. The CDR3 consists of 16 residues. In germline, CDR1 is SNHLY, CDR2 FYNNEI.